The 20 T cell receptor beta chains below all came from one sample that was sequenced in a study of response to subunit inactivated influenza vaccine. TCRdb processed the RT-PCR reads anew with MiXCR; each CDR3 protein has one entry. This repertoire shows fewer than 600,000 distinct CDR3 sequences, approximately 7.7% found once; its top ten account for around 12%. The sequences come from PBMCs from blood, collected less than 30 months after vaccination. These receptors originate from a man aged 45 to 70 who received an inactivated influenza vaccine.

The chain links TRBV20-1 to TRBJ2-3; TRBD1 agrees at 7 bases. The CDR3 covers 14 residues. Trimming at V came to 5 bases and at J to 2 bases, leaving 7 bases not matched to a gene. The germline gives CDR1 DFQATT, CDR2 SNEGSKA (reference sequence). The CDR3 bases are TGCAGTGCTGTATCGACAGGGATCACAGATACGCAGTATTTT. The encoded protein is CSAVSTGITDTQYF.

This chain joins TRBV20-1 and TRBJ1-1; no definite D call. This CDR3 spans 13 amino acids. Trimming removed 0 bases from V and 4 bases from J, with 9 bases in between. The germline V gene encodes CDR1 DFQATT and CDR2 SNEGSKA (reference sequence). DNA for the CDR3: TGCAGTGCTAGAGAGGGGTGGAGCACTGAAGCTTTCTTT. It specifies CSAREGWSTEAFF.

This clonotype was seen a handful of times. The chain carries TRBV5-1 and TRBJ1-1, with D possibly matching TRBD1 (5 bases). The CDR3 spans 14 residues. The V end was cut by 2 bases, the J end by 4 bases, with 12 bases between. The germline V gene has CDR1 SGHRS and CDR2 YFSETQ. The CDR3 DNA is TGCGCCAGCAGCTTCAGGGATTACAGCACTGAAGCTTTCTTT. Its protein is CASSFRDYSTEAFF.

The table lists this clonotype with many counts. Relative to the germline gene, one junction end is altered; a read error may explain this. This rearrangement joins TRBV28 to TRBJ2-2; 8 bases match TRBD2. Germline V gene data show CDR1 as MDHEN and CDR2 as SYDVKM. The CDR3 loop spans 18 amino acids. The CDR3 coding sequence is TGTGCCAGCATGGCCCCCCCACTAGCGGAGAAGAACACCGGGGTGCTGTTTTTT. Its protein is CASMAPPLAEKNTGVLFF.

Many counts were recorded for this clonotype. V gene TRBV28 combines with J gene TRBJ2-7; 11 nucleotides line up with TRBD2. Looked up from germline, CDR1 is MDHEN and CDR2 is SYDVKM. The CDR3 length is 15 residues. Trimming took 3 bases from V and 3 from J; bases not matched to a gene: 4. DNA of the CDR3: TGTGCCAGCAGTTTGACTAGCGGGGTCGTCTACGAGCAGTACTTC. This translates into CASSLTSGVVYEQYF.

This chain links TRBV28 with TRBJ2-3; D is undetermined. The CDR3 is 13 residues long. Trimming left V 6 bases short and J 4 bases short, with 11 bases between. From germline, CDR1 is MDHEN and CDR2 SYDVKM. The CDR3 DNA follows: TGTGCCAGCAGCTCCCGACCGCCAGATACGCAGTATTTT. The encoded protein is CASSSRPPDTQYF.

This clonotype has more than one count but fewer than ten. This sequence joins TRBV7-2 and TRBJ2-1; TRBD2 matches at 7 bases. The CDR3 has 12 amino acids. CDR1 and CDR2 (germline): SGHTA, FQGNSA. With 1 base clipped from V and 13 bases from J, the junction kept 4 bases outside the gene matches. The CDR3, as DNA: TGTGCCAGCAGCTTAGAAGCGGGGCTACAGTTCTTC. Amino acid sequence: CASSLEAGLQFF.

This clonotype was picked up many times. V usage is TRBV5-1 and J usage is TRBJ2-3; 10 bases map to TRBD2. This CDR3 has 15 amino acids. Germline CDR1 SGHRS, CDR2 YFSETQ. Trimming at V came to 2 bases and at J to 3 bases, leaving 3 bases not matched to a gene. CDR3 sequence (DNA): TGCGCCAGCAGCTTTTCGGGACTAGCGACAGATACGCAGTATTTT. This translates into CASSFSGLATDTQYF.

In this sample, this clonotype turned up many times. The rearrangement uses TRBV15 and TRBJ2-7, with TRBD1 identical over 9 bases. Germline CDR1 and CDR2: LNHNV and YYDKDF (reference sequence). The V gene end was trimmed by 4 bases and the J gene end by 2 bases; junction bases not matched to a gene: 3. The CDR3 spans 14 residues. The CDR3 nucleotides read TGTGCCACCAGCAAGGGACAGGGTCCCTACGAGCAGTACTTC. Encoded protein: CATSKGQGPYEQYF.

The chain is built from TRBV30 and TRBJ2-2, with 11 bases matching TRBD2. The germline gives CDR1 GTSNPN, CDR2 SVGIG (reference sequence). Trimming cost V 6 bases and J 4 bases; bases outside gene matches: 7. The CDR3 has 15 residues. DNA for the CDR3: TGTGCCTGTAGACTAGCGGGATTGAGCACCGGGGAGCTGTTTTTT. This translates into CACRLAGLSTGELFF.

The chain uses TRBV24-1 and TRBJ1-2; D remains unclear. The CDR3 has 14 amino acids. Per the germline V gene, CDR1 is KGHDR and CDR2 is SFDVKD. V was clipped by 4 bases and J by 2 bases, with 10 bases between them. The DNA for the CDR3 is TGTGCCACCAGTGAGGGGTCGCTCAACTATGGCTACACCTTC. This encodes CATSEGSLNYGYTF.

The CDR3 coding sequence is TGTGCCAGCAGTTTACCCGATCGGGGCGAGCAGTACTTC. Its translation: CASSLPDRGEQYF. This chain joins TRBV28 and TRBJ2-7; D is possibly TRBD2 (5 bases). The germline CDR1 and CDR2 sequences are MDHEN and SYDVKM. V was cut by 2 bases and J by 6 bases, with 11 bases left in between. The CDR3 covers 13 residues.

The gene calls are TRBV6-5 and TRBJ2-7; 8 nucleotides line up with TRBD2. The CDR3 is 16 amino acids. Germline assignment: CDR1 MNHEY and CDR2 SVGAGI. V shed 0 bases and J 3 bases; nucleotides not matched to a gene: 7. The CDR3: CASSYSKGTSFYEQYF. CDR3 DNA: TGTGCCAGCAGTTACTCGAAAGGGACTAGTTTCTACGAGCAGTACTTC.

The J gene is TRBJ1-6, the V gene TRBV20-1, with D perhaps TRBD1 (6 bases). The CDR3 sequence is 14 residues long. V lost 6 bases and J 7 bases, leaving 16 bases between the germline ends. Per germline, CDR1 DFQATT and CDR2 SNEGSKA (reference sequence). In DNA form, the CDR3 reads TGCAGTGCCCAGGAAGGGGGGGCAAATTCACCCCTCCACTTT. Encoded protein: CSAQEGGANSPLHF.

This clonotype was seen many times. The chain is built from TRBV6-1 and TRBJ1-1; D uncertain. CDR1 and CDR2 from the germline V gene are MNHNS and SASEGT. V lost 0 bases, J lost 4 bases, and 6 bases lay in between. This CDR3 has 13 amino acids. CDR3 protein: CASSEATRTEAFF. The CDR3 DNA reads as TGTGCCAGCAGTGAAGCGACACGCACTGAAGCTTTCTTT.

This clonotype was found a few times. This chain joins TRBV14 and TRBJ2-7; TRBD1 aligns across 7 bases. V trimming: 5 bases; J trimming: 0 bases; junction bases outside the gene matches: 7. CDR3 length: 15 residues. Germline V gene data show CDR1 as SGHDN and CDR2 as FVKESK. CDR3: CASSSLDRRSYEQYF. The CDR3 nucleotides are TGTGCCAGCAGCTCCCTGGACAGGCGCTCCTACGAGCAGTACTTC.

There are many counts of this clonotype. The gene calls are TRBV20-1 and TRBJ1-1; the match to TRBD1 covers 9 bases. Germline CDR1 is DFQATT and CDR2 is SNEGSKA (reference sequence). V shed 2 bases and J 2 bases; nucleotides not matched to a gene: 3. The CDR3 sequence is 14 residues long. The CDR3: CSARRDRVNTEAFF. The CDR3 nucleotides are TGCAGTGCTAGAAGGGACAGGGTCAACACTGAAGCTTTCTTT.

This clonotype was recorded a few times. This rearrangement joins TRBV7-9 to TRBJ1-5, with D uncertain. The V end was cut by 3 bases, the J end by 5 bases, with 11 bases between. Germline CDR1 reads SEHNR; CDR2 reads FQNEAQ (reference sequence). The CDR3 sequence is 14 residues long. CDR3 sequence: CASSLMGGDQPQHF. The CDR3 region has the DNA TGTGCCAGCAGCTTGATGGGTGGAGATCAGCCCCAGCATTTT.

This clonotype was seen a few times. The V and J genes are TRBV6-2 or TRBV6-3 and TRBJ2-1; tentative D call: TRBD1 (6 bases). Germline V gene sequence: CDR1 MNHEY, CDR2 SVGEGT. V was pared by 6 bases and J by 7 bases, with 10 bases between. This CDR3 has 12 residues. The CDR3 nucleotides read TGTGCCAGCAGGACAGGCATAAATGAGCAGTTCTTC. This translates into CASRTGINEQFF.

This clonotype was picked up many times. CDR3 loop: CASSLGLAGETDTQYF. The CDR3 DNA follows: TGTGCCAGCAGCTTAGGACTAGCGGGGGAGACAGATACGCAGTATTTT. This chain connects TRBV9 to TRBJ2-3; 13 bases are a match to TRBD2. J gave up 3 bases and V 4 bases, and 5 bases lay outside the gene matches. Germline-derived CDR1 and CDR2 are SGDLS and YYNGEE. The CDR3 has 16 residues.